This TCR beta chain was captured in a study of cytomegalovirus exposure and HLA in healthy donors. Overall study findings and caveats: The study reported that TCR beta sequences accurately predicted HLA-A and HLA-B alleles in most subjects.

Germline V gene sequence: CDR1 MNHNY, CDR2 SVGAGI (reference sequence). The V gene end was trimmed by 5 bases and the J gene end by 5 bases; junction bases not matched to a gene: 11. The CDR3 loop spans 15 amino acids. For this clone: What it binds is not known.

Each of the donors was a healthy bone marrow donor. With 60 Vbeta and 13 Jbeta primers, the PCR was carried out. Measured with immunoSEQ multiplex PCR; TCRdb has only the in-frame clones, and not every one. The table has 70,000 to 85,000 clones, over 65% seen once. The sequence came from a man aged 35-49 years in good health and CMV-seropositive. V and J are TRBV6-6 and TRBJ2-5; 7 nucleotides line up with TRBD1. Sequencing was carried out using PBMCs. The chain's CDR3 is CASSGVTGPGETQYF. The CDR3 DNA sequence: TGTGCCAGCAGTGGGGTGACAGGGCCCGGGGAGACCCAGTACTTC.